This T cell receptor (beta chain) appears in the sequencing data of a study of blood T cell repertoires in COVID-19. At the level of the study: In each case, the material was cDNA or gDNA derived from T cells, B-cell-depleted T cells, or PBMCs.

Study processing details: Scientists estimated how many nucleated cells there were by amplifying reference gene primers. Profiled with immunoSEQ multiplex PCR; TCRdb holds only in-frame clones, not every one. V and J calls and clone size follow that table, whereas D and trimming were derived from the DNA. The sample lists 88,000 or so clones, 86% seen once, with under 8.5% in the top ten. Trimming stripped 3 bases from V and 4 bases from J, with 19 bases between. The CDR3 has 18 residues. Germline CDR1 is SEHNR and CDR2 is FQNEAQ (reference sequence). The chain joins TRBV7-9 to TRBJ2-6; possible D gene TRBD1, 5 bases. The clonotype was recovered from a man in his fifties or sixties with acute or convalescent COVID-19. Sequenced: peripheral blood. The CDR3 DNA follows: TGTGCCAGCAGCTTTCAGGACACTTCCCGGGCAGGGGCCAACGTCCTGACTTTC. This sequence encodes CASSFQDTSRAGANVLTF.